This T cell receptor (beta chain) was recovered during a study of cytomegalovirus exposure and HLA in healthy donors. About this clone: What it binds is not known.

In the PCR, 60 Vbeta and 13 Jbeta primers were used. The repertoire was sequenced with immunoSEQ multiplex PCR; TCRdb's copy has only in-frame clones and lacks some. The data show almost 200,000 clones, with around 78% seen just once and under 2% held by the top ten. General observations from the study: Despite most TCR sequences being rare, some public TCRs occurred in many donors.

Germline assignment: CDR1 MDHEN and CDR2 SYDVKM. The CDR3 extends over 16 amino acids. The V gene end was trimmed by 5 bases and the J gene end by 4 bases; junction bases not matched to a gene: 9. Sequencing was performed on PBMCs. V gene TRBV28 combines with J gene TRBJ2-3, with 10 bases matching TRBD2. The receptor was derived from a man aged 30 to 45 in good health and CMV-seronegative. The CDR3, as DNA: TGTGCCAGCAGTCCACCAAGCGGGAGGGTTTCAGATACGCAGTATTTT. It is translated as CASSPPSGRVSDTQYF.